The 20 T cell receptor beta chains below all came from one sample that was sequenced in a study of control samples from healthy donors and cancer patients. The data were produced by immunoSEQ multiplex PCR, yet TCRdb's version contains in-frame clones alone and is incomplete. Of over 85,000 clones in the sample, approximately 90% were seen once. The specimen was blood. The origin of the receptors is a woman between 18 and 30 years old in good health.

The rearrangement joins TRBV5-5 to TRBJ1-2, with TRBD1 matching over 8 bases. V lost 3 bases and J lost 3; bases outside the gene matches: 4. From germline, CDR1 is SGHKS and CDR2 YYEKEE (reference sequence). The CDR3 loop spans 14 amino acids. The DNA for the CDR3 is TGTGCCAGCAGCTCCACAGGGGGGGACTATGGCTACACCTTC. Its protein is CASSSTGGDYGYTF.

The chain recombines TRBV28 with TRBJ1-2; possible D gene TRBD1, 6 bases. V was pared by 8 bases and J by 4 bases, with 14 bases between. There are 13 residues in the CDR3. The germline gives CDR1 MDHEN, CDR2 SYDVKM. In nucleotides, the CDR3 is TGTGCCAGCGGGGGCCTCTCCCCCTATGGCTACACCTTC. Translated: CASGGLSPYGYTF.

This rearrangement joins TRBV11-2 to TRBJ2-7; TRBD1 is a possible D gene (5 bases). Germline V gene data show CDR1 as SGHAT and CDR2 as FQNNGV. The V end lost 3 bases, the J end lost 2 bases, and 14 bases lay between the germline ends. The CDR3 has 15 residues. The CDR3 nucleotides read TGTGCCAGCAGCTTGGGCAGGGCTAACCCCTACGAGCAGTACTTC. This gives the protein CASSLGRANPYEQYF.

The chain carries TRBV18 and TRBJ1-2; D may be TRBD1 (6 bases). The CDR3 has 13 amino acids. The V and J ends lost 4 bases and 3 bases respectively, with 9 bases between them. CDR1 KGHSH and CDR2 LQKENI come from the germline V gene. The CDR3 is CASSRGGDYGYTF. CDR3 in DNA: TGTGCCAGCTCACGGGGGGGCGACTATGGCTACACCTTC.

The rearrangement uses TRBV29-1 and TRBJ2-4; 11 bases are a match to TRBD2. The V segment lost 2 bases and the J segment 4 bases; nucleotides outside the gene matches: 4. The CDR3 has 15 amino acids. CDR1 and CDR2 (germline): SQVTM, ANQGSEA. Here the CDR3 DNA reads TGCAGCGTTGAACTAGCGGGGGGCACGAAAAACATTCAGTACTTC. This gives the protein CSVELAGGTKNIQYF. Full variable domain (rest looked up from reference TRBV29-1 and TRBJ2-4): SAVISQKPSRDICQRGTSLTIQCQVDSQVTMMFWYRQQPGQSLTLIATANQGSEATYESGFVIDKFPISRPNLTFSTLTVSNMSPEDSSIYLCSVELAGGTKNIQYFGAGTRLSVL.

The V gene is TRBV4-3, the J gene TRBJ1-3, with 10 bases fitting TRBD1. This CDR3 comprises 17 residues. From germline, CDR1 is LGHNA and CDR2 YSLEER. After removal of 0 bases from V and 0 bases from J, the junction contained 2 bases not matched to a gene. In nucleotides, the CDR3 is TGCGCCAGCAGCCAAGAGGGACAGGGGATCTCTGGAAACACCATATATTTT. Its translation: CASSQEGQGISGNTIYF.

V and J are TRBV28 and TRBJ1-3; TRBD1 matches at 7 bases. This CDR3 is built from 17 residues. Germline assignment: CDR1 MDHEN and CDR2 SYDVKM. J was trimmed by 2 bases and V by 4 bases; bases with no gene match: 11. The CDR3 nucleotides read TGTGCCAGCAGTTACACCTACAGGGGCCTCACTGGAAACACCATATATTTT. Translating it yields CASSYTYRGLTGNTIYF.

As to this clone: The junction departs from germline at one end; a sequencing error may be responsible. The chain carries TRBV7-7 and TRBJ2-2, with 8 bases that match TRBD1. Germline CDR1 reads SSHAT; CDR2 reads FNYEAQ (reference sequence). There are 15 residues in the CDR3. The CDR3 spells CASKSDRGEAGELFF. CDR3 DNA: TGTGCTAGCAAGTCAGACAGGGGAGAGGCCGGGGAGCTGTTTTTT.

V is TRBV12-5 and J is TRBJ1-1, with D unclear. Trimming cost V 1 base and J 0 bases, with 9 bases left between them. Germline V gene data show CDR1 as LGHNT and CDR2 as FRNRAP. CDR3 length: 15 amino acids. DNA for the CDR3: TGTGCTAGTGGTTTGGGACGGCAGATGAACACTGAAGCTTTCTTT. This codes for CASGLGRQMNTEAFF.

The chain joins TRBV24-1 to TRBJ2-1; maybe TRBD1 (6 bases). V was shortened by 1 base and J by 12 bases, with 9 bases between the two germline ends. The CDR3 contains 12 residues. Germline V gene data show CDR1 as KGHDR and CDR2 as SFDVKD. Here the CDR3 DNA reads TGTGCCACCAGTGATTTCCTCAGGGGGCAGTTCTTC. Residues: CATSDFLRGQFF.

The CDR3: CASSIGGTGRYEQYF. In nucleotides, the CDR3 is TGTGCCAGTAGTATAGGCGGGACAGGGAGATACGAGCAGTACTTC. V and J are TRBV19 and TRBJ2-7, with TRBD1 matching over 9 bases. CDR1 is LNHDA, CDR2 SQIVND, per germline (reference sequence). This CDR3 has 15 amino acids. V was clipped by 1 base and J by 4 bases; unmatched bases: 5.

This chain uses TRBV27 with TRBJ2-1; D is unresolved. Trimming stripped 5 bases from V and 4 bases from J, with 6 bases between. There are 12 residues in the CDR3. Germline values: CDR1 MNHEY, CDR2 SMNVEV (reference sequence). CDR3 in DNA: TGTGCCAGCAGTGCCGAGTACAATGAGCAGTTCTTC. It codes for CASSAEYNEQFF.

The chain combines TRBV3-1 (or the pseudogene TRBV3-2) with TRBJ2-1; 8 nucleotides agree with TRBD2. Germline V lookup: CDR1 LGHDT, CDR2 YNNKEL (reference sequence). The CDR3 has 17 residues. Unmatched junction bases numbered 13, after V lost 0 bases and J lost 9 bases. Here the CDR3 DNA reads TGTGCCAGCAGCCAAGAGGTTCAGCGGGAGTTGGTTAGTGAGCAGTTCTTC. This gives the protein CASSQEVQRELVSEQFF.

Concerning this clone itself: Other nucleotide sequences from this sample produce the same CDR3. The chain is built from TRBV5-1 and TRBJ2-2, with 8 bases matching TRBD1. There are 15 residues in the CDR3. Germline V lookup: CDR1 SGHRS, CDR2 YFSETQ. Unmatched junction bases numbered 3, after V lost 4 bases and J lost 1 base. The CDR3 is CASSTGQGNTGELFF. In DNA form, the CDR3 reads TGCGCCAGCAGCACAGGACAGGGGAACACCGGGGAGCTGTTTTTT. Drawing the rest from reference TRBV5-1 and TRBJ2-2, the complete variable domain is KAGVTQTPRYLIKTRGQQVTLSCSPISGHRSVSWYQQTPGQGLQFLFEYFSETQRNKGNFPGRFSGRQFSNSRSEMNVSTLELGDSALYLCASSTGQGNTGELFFGEGSRLTVL.

J is TRBJ1-5 and V is TRBV21-1; the tabulated D call, TRBD1, remains unverified against the DNA. TRBV21-1 is listed as a pseudogene. The length of the CDR3 is 15 residues. CDR3 residues: CASSKGFDSNQPQHF. CDR3 nucleotides: TGTGCCAGCAGCAAAGGTTTTGACAGTAATCAGCCCCAGCATTTT.

In DNA form, the CDR3 reads TGCAGCGTTGAACAGGGTTATGGCTACACCTTC. Encoded protein: CSVEQGYGYTF. The V call is TRBV29-1, the J call TRBJ1-2; D may be TRBD1 (5 bases). V was shortened by 2 bases and J by 5 bases, with 6 bases between the two germline ends. The CDR3 is 11 amino acids. The germline V gene encodes CDR1 SQVTM and CDR2 ANQGSEA.

This clone was counted between two and nine times. This sequence joins TRBV19 and TRBJ2-1, with 10 bases that match TRBD2. V was pared by 4 bases and J by 5 bases, with 5 bases of the junction left unmatched. CDR1 is LNHDA and CDR2 is SQIVND in the germline V gene (reference sequence). The CDR3 contains 15 residues. The CDR3 spells CASSTRTSGNNEQFF. The DNA of the CDR3 is TGTGCCAGTAGTACCCGGACTAGCGGAAACAATGAGCAGTTCTTC.

The genes are TRBV5-5 and TRBJ2-2, with TRBD1 as a possible D gene (6 bases). Germline CDR1 is SGHKS and CDR2 is YYEKEE (reference sequence). Trimming stripped 1 base from V and 3 bases from J, with 10 bases between. The CDR3 has 15 residues. As DNA, the CDR3 is TGTGCCAGCAGCTTGTGGCCAGGGGACACCGGGGAGCTGTTTTTT. Protein sequence: CASSLWPGDTGELFF.

The rearrangement joins TRBV2 to TRBJ2-3; D is uncertain. The CDR3 spans 12 residues. The V end lost 2 bases, the J end lost 13 bases, and 13 bases lay between the germline ends. Germline V CDR1 and CDR2: SNHLY, FYNNEI. The CDR3 region is CASSESLGREYF. CDR3 DNA: TGTGCCAGCAGTGAAAGTCTAGGACGGGAGTATTTT.

The CDR3 coding sequence is TGTGCCAGCAGTTTATCGGGTGCCGGTCTCAGGGTTTTATACAATGAGCAGTTCTTC. Its translation is CASSLSGAGLRVLYNEQFF. V and J are TRBV27 and TRBJ2-1, with a possible D match to TRBD1 (5 bases). The CDR3 has 19 residues. Germline CDR1 is MNHEY and CDR2 is SMNVEV (reference sequence). V lost 0 bases to trimming and J lost 4 bases, with 22 bases between them.